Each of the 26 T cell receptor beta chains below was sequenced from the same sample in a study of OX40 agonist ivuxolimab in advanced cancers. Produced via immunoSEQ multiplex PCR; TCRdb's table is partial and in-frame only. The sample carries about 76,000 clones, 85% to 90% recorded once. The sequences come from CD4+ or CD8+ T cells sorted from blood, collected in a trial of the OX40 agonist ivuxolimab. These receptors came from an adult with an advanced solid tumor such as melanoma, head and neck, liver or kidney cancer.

CDR3: CASSAGQGYSGNTIYF. The CDR3 DNA reads as TGTGCCAGCAGCGCCGGACAGGGTTACTCTGGAAACACCATATATTTT. The chain recombines TRBV5-4 with TRBJ1-3; 8 bases line up with TRBD1. J gave up 0 bases and V 4 bases, and 6 bases lay outside the gene matches. CDR3 size: 16 residues. Germline values: CDR1 SGHNT, CDR2 YYREEE (reference sequence).

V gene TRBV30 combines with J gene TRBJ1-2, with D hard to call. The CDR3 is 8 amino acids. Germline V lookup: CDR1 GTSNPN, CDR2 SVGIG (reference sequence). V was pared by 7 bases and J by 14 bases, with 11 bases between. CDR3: CAFSPRTF. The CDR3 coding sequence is TGTGCCTTCTCCCCAAGGACCTTC.

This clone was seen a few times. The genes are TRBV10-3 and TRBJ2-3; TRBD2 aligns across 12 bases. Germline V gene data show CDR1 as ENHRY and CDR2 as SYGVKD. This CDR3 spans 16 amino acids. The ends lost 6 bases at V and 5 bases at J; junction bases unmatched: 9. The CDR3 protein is CAISPGLAGFQDTQYF. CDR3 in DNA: TGTGCCATCAGCCCTGGACTAGCGGGGTTTCAAGATACGCAGTATTTT.

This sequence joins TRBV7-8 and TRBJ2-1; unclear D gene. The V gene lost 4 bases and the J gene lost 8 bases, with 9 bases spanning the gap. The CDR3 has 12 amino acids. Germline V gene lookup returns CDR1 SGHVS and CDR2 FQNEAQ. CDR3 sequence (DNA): TGTGCCAGCAGCTCATACCCGGATGAGCAGTTCTTC. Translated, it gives CASSSYPDEQFF.

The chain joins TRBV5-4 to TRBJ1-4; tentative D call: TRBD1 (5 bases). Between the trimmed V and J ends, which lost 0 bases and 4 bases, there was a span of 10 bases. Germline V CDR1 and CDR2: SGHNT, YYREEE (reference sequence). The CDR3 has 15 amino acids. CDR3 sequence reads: CASSLGAGVNEKLFF. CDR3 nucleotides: TGTGCCAGCAGCTTGGGGGCGGGGGTTAATGAAAAACTGTTTTTT.

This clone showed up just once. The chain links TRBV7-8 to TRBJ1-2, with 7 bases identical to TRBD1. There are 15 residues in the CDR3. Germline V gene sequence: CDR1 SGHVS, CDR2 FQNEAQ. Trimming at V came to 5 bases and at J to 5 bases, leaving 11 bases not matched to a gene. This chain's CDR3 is CASSDRGQKSYGYTF. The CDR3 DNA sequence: TGTGCCAGCAGCGACCGGGGACAGAAGTCTTATGGCTACACCTTC.

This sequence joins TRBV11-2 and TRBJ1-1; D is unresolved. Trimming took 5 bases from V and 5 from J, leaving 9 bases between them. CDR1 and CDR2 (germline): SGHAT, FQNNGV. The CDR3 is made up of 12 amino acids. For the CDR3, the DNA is TGTGCCAGCAGCCCGCTAGCGACTGAAGCTTTCTTT. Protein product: CASSPLATEAFF.

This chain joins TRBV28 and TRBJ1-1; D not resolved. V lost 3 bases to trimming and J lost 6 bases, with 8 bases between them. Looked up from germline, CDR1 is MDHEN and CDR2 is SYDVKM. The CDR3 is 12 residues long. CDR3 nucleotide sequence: TGTGCCAGCAGTTTTAGGAGCTCTGAAGCTTTCTTT. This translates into CASSFRSSEAFF.

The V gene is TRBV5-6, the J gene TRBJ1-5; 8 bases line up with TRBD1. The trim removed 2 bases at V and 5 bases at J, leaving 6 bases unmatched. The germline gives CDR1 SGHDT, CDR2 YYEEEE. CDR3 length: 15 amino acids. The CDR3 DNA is TGTGCCAGCAGCTTTGGACGACAGGGGTATCAGCCCCAGCATTTT. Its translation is CASSFGRQGYQPQHF.

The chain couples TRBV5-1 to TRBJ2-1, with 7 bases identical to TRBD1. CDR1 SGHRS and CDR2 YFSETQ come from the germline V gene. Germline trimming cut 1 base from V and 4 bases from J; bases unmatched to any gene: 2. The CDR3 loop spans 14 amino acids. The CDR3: CASSLPGGYNEQFF. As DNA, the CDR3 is TGCGCCAGCAGCTTGCCAGGGGGATACAATGAGCAGTTCTTC.

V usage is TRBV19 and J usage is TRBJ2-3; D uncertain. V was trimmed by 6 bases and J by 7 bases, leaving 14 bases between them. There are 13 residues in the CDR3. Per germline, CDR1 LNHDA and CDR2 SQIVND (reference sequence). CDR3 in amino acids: CASSPLSRNTQYF. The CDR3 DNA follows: TGTGCCAGTAGCCCCCTATCGAGGAATACGCAGTATTTT.

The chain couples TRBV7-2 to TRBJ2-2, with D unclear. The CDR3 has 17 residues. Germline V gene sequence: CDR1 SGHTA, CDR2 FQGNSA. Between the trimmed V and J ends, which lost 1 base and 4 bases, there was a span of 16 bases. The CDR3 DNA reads TGTGCCAGCAGCTTAGGAGGAAAGGCGCTCTTCACCGGGGAGCTGTTTTTT. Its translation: CASSLGGKALFTGELFF.

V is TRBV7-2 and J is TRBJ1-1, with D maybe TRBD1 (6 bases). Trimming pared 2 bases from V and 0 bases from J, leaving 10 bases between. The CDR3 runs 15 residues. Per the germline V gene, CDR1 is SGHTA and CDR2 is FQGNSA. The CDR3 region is CASSLRQALNTEAFF. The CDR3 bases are TGTGCCAGCAGCTTAAGACAGGCCTTGAACACTGAAGCTTTCTTT.

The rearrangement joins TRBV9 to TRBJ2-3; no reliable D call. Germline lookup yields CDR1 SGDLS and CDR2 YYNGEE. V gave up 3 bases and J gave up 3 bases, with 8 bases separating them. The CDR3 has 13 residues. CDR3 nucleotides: TGTGCCAGCAGCGCAACCTTTACAGATACGCAGTATTTT. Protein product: CASSATFTDTQYF.

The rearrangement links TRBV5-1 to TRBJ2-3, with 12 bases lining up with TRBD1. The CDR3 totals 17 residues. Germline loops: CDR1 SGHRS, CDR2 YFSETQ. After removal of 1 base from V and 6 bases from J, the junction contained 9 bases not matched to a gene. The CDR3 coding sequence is TGCGCCAGCAGCTTGTCACCCCCGGGACAGGGGGCGGATACGCAGTATTTT. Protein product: CASSLSPPGQGADTQYF. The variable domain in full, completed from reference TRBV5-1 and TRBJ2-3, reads KAGVTQTPRYLIKTRGQQVTLSCSPISGHRSVSWYQQTPGQGLQFLFEYFSETQRNKGNFPGRFSGRQFSNSRSEMNVSTLELGDSALYLCASSLSPPGQGADTQYFGPGTRLTVL.

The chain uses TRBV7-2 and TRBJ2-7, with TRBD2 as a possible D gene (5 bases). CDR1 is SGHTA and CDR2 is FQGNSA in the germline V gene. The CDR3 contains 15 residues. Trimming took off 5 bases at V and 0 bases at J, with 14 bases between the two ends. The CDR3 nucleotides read TGTGCCAGCAGCCGGGGAGACTCACCCTCCTACGAGCAGTACTTC. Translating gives CASSRGDSPSYEQYF.

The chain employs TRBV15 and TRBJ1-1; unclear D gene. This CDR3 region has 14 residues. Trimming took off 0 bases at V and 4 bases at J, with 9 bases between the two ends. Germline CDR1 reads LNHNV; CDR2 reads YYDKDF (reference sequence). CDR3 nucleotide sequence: TGTGCCACCAGCAGAGATCCACAGCTCACTGAAGCTTTCTTT. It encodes CATSRDPQLTEAFF.

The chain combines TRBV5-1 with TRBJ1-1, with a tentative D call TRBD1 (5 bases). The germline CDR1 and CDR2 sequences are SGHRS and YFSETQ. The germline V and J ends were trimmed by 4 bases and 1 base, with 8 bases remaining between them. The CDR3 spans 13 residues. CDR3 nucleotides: TGCGCCAGCAGCGGGGCAGGGAACACTGAAGCTTTCTTT. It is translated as CASSGAGNTEAFF.

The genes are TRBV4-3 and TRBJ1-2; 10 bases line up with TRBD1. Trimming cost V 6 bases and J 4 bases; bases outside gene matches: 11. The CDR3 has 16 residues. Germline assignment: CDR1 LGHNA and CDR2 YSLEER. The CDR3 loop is CASRPGTGDLSYGYTF. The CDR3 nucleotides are TGCGCCAGCAGACCCGGGACAGGGGACTTGTCCTATGGCTACACCTTC.

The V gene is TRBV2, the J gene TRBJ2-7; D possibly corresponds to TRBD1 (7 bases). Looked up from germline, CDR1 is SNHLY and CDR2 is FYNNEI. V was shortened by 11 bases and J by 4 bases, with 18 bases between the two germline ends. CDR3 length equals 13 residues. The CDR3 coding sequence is TGTGCCGCAGGGAGGACAGGAGGGTACGAGCAGTACTTC. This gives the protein CAAGRTGGYEQYF.

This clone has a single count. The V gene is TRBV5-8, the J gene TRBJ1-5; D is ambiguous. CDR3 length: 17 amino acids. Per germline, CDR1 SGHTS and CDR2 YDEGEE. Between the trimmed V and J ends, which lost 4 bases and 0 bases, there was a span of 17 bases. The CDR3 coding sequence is TGTGCCAGCAGCGCCGCGGGAGCATCGCATAGCAATCAGCCCCAGCATTTT. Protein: CASSAAGASHSNQPQHF.

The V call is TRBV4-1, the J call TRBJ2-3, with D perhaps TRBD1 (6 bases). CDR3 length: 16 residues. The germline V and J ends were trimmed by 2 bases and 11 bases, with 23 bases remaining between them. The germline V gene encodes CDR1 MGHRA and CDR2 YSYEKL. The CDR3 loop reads CASSQLQGVGGGRQYF. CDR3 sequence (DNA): TGCGCCAGCAGCCAATTACAGGGAGTTGGGGGTGGACGGCAGTATTTT.

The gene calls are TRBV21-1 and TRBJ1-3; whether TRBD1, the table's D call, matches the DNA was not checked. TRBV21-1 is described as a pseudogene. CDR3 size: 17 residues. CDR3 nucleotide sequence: TGTGCCAGCAGCACCCAATGGACAGGGGCCGTTGGAAACACCATATATTTT. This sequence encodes CASSTQWTGAVGNTIYF.

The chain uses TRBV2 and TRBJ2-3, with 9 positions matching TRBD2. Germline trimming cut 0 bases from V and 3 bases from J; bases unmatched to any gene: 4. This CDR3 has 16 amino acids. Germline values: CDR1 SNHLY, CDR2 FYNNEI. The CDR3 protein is CASSEARAGGTDTQYF. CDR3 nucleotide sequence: TGTGCCAGCAGTGAAGCTCGAGCGGGGGGAACAGATACGCAGTATTTT.

CDR3 sequence reads: CASSLGQGLSEQFF. CDR3 in DNA: TGTGCCAGCAGCTTGGGACAGGGATTAAGTGAGCAGTTCTTC. The genes are TRBV7-2 and TRBJ2-1; the match to TRBD1 covers 9 bases. CDR1 SGHTA and CDR2 FQGNSA come from the germline V gene. Unmatched junction bases numbered 6, after V lost 3 bases and J lost 9 bases. This CDR3 region has 14 residues.

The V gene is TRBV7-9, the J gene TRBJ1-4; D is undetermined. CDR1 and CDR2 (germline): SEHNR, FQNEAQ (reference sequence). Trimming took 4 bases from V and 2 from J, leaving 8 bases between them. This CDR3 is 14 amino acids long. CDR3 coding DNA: TGTGCCAGCAGCTCCAGGCAGACTAATGAAAAACTGTTTTTT. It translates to CASSSRQTNEKLFF.